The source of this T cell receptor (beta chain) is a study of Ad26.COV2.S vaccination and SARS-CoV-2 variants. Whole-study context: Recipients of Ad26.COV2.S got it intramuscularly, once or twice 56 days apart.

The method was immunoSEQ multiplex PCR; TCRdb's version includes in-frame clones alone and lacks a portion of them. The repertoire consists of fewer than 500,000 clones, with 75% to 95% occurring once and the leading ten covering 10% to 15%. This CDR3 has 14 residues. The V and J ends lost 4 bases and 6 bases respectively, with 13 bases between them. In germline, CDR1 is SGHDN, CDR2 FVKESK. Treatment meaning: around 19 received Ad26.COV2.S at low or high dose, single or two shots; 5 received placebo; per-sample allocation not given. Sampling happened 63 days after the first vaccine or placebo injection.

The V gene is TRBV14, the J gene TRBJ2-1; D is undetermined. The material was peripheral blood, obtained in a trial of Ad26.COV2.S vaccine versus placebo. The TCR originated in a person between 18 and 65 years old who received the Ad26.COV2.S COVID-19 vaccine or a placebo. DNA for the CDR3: TGTGCCAGCAGCCGTCTGGGTTTGGGCAATGAGCAGTTCTTC. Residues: CASSRLGLGNEQFF. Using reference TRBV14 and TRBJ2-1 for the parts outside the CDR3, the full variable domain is EAGVTQFPSHSVIEKGQTVTLRCDPISGHDNLYWYRRVMGKEIKFLLHFVKESKQDESGMPNNRFLAERTGGTYSTLKVQPAELEDSGVYFCASSRLGLGNEQFFGPGTRLTVL.